This TCR beta chain was recorded in a study of blood T cell repertoires in COVID-19. Membership in each cohort depended on participant-reported clinical history. Trimming pared 4 bases from V and 2 bases from J, leaving 16 bases between. Per the germline V gene, CDR1 is SGDLS and CDR2 is YYNGEE. This CDR3 comprises 16 residues. Clones were read by immunoSEQ multiplex PCR, and TCRdb kept only the in-frame ones, dropping some. The data show 65,000 or so clones, roughly two thirds seen once. This clone was seen only once. This TCR was recovered from a woman aged 55-75 years who had been exposed to COVID-19. Sequenced material: PBMCs or T cells enriched from blood (not recorded which). V gene TRBV9 combines with J gene TRBJ1-3; D may be TRBD1 (5 bases). CDR3 loop: CASSTHRKFTGNTIYF. The CDR3 DNA is TGTGCCAGCAGCACTCACAGGAAGTTCACTGGAAACACCATATATTTT.